This T cell receptor beta chain was sequenced for a study of blood T cells in healthy people across ages. This clonotype has only a few counts. This CDR3 has 14 residues. Trimming shortened V by 4 bases and J by 9 bases, and 16 bases separated the two germline ends. Germline V gene data show CDR1 as SGHTA and CDR2 as FQGNSA. Alongside a J-beta primer mix, a sample-barcoded 5' primer served in a second PCR lasting about 7 to 11 cycles. One entry per CDR3 protein, called by TCRdb with MiXCR from the 5' RACE reads. Among 250,000 to 300,000 distinct CDR3 sequences listed, roughly 27% were seen once. The material sequenced was blood. J is TRBJ2-1 and V is TRBV7-2; D may be TRBD1 or TRBD2 (5 bases each). The receptor comes from a woman between 70 and 85 years old in good health. This CDR3 reads CASSWKRGEGEQFF. Written as DNA, the CDR3 is TGTGCCAGCAGCTGGAAGAGGGGTGAGGGTGAGCAGTTCTTC. Drawing the rest from reference TRBV7-2 and TRBJ2-1, the complete variable domain is GAGVSQSPSNKVTEKGKDVELRCDPISGHTALYWYRQSLGQGLEFLIYFQGNSAPDKSGLPSDRFSAERTGGSVSTLTIQRTQQEDSAVYLCASSWKRGEGEQFFGPGTRLTVL.